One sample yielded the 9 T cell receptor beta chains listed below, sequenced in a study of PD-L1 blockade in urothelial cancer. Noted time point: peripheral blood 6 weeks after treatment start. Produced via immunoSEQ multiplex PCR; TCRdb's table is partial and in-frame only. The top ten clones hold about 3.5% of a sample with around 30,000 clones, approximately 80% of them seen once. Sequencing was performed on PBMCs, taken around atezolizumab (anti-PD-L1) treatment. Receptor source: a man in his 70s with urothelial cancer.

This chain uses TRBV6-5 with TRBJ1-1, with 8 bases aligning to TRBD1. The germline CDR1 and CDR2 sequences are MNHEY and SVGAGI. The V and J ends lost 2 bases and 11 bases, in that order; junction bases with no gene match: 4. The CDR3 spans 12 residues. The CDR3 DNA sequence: TGTGCCAGCAGTTACGGACAGGGTGGCGCTTTCTTT. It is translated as CASSYGQGGAFF.

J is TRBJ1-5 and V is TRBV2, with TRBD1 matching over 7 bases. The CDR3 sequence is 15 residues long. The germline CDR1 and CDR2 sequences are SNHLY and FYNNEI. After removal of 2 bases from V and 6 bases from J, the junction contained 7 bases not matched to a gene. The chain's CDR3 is CASSEMVGGVQPQHF. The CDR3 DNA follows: TGTGCCAGCAGTGAAATGGTAGGGGGCGTTCAGCCCCAGCATTTT.

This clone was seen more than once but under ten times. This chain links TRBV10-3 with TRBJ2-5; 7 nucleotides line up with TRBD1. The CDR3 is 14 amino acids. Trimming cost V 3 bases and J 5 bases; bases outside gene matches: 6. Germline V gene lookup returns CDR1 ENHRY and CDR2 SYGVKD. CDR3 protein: CAISDDRAAETQYF. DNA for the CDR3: TGTGCCATCAGTGACGACAGGGCGGCGGAGACCCAGTACTTC.

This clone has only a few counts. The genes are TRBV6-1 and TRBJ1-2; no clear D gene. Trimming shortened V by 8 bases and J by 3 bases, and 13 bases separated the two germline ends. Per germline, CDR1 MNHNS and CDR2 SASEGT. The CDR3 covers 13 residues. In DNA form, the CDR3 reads TGTGCCAGCTCCCTAGAAGTCTACTATGGCTACACCTTC. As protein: CASSLEVYYGYTF.

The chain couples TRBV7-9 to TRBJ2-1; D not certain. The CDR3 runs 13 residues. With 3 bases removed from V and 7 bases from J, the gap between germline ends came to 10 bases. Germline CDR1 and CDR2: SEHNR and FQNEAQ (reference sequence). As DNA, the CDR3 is TGTGCCAGCAGCTTTTCTAGTGAGAATGAGCAGTTCTTC. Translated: CASSFSSENEQFF.

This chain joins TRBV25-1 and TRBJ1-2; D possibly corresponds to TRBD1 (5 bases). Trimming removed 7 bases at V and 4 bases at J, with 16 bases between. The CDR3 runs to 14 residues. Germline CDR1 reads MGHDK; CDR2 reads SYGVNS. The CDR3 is CASTSEGAAYGYTF. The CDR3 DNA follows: TGTGCCAGCACCTCGGAAGGGGCCGCCTATGGCTACACCTTC.

The CDR3 coding sequence is TGTGCCAGCAGTGACAGACAGGGAAATGGCTACACCTTC. It encodes CASSDRQGNGYTF. V and J are TRBV6-1 and TRBJ1-2; 7 bases agree with TRBD1. From germline, CDR1 is MNHNS and CDR2 SASEGT. The CDR3 is 13 amino acids. V dropped 3 bases and J dropped 6; count of bases not matched to a gene: 4.

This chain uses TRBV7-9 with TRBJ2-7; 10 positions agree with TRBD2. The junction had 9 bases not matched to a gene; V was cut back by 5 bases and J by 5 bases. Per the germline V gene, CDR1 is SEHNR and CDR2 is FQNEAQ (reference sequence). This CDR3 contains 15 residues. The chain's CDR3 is CASSPTGLAVNEQYF. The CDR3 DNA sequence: TGTGCCAGCAGCCCCACTGGACTAGCGGTAAACGAGCAGTACTTC.

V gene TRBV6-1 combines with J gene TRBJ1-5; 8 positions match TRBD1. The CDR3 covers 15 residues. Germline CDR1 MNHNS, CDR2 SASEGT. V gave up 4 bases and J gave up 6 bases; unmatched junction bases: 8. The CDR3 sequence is CASSVNRGGVQPQHF. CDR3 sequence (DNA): TGTGCCAGCAGTGTAAACAGGGGGGGGGTTCAGCCCCAGCATTTT.